The clone carrying this TCR beta chain appeared many times. Its target is unknown. The data were taken from a study of naive and memory T cell subsets. Study observations and caveats: In CD4 and CD8 cells, diversity dropped from naive through EMRA. Over 90% of naive TCR sequences appeared only once, unlike memory subsets. Findings for naive and memory subsets could not be checked against ground truth.

In germline, CDR1 is SEHNR, CDR2 FQNEAQ (reference sequence). The length of the CDR3 is 15 residues. Unmatched junction bases numbered 8, after V lost 5 bases and J lost 7 bases. After the first PCR, alpha and beta chain libraries were processed separately. Two oligonucleotides, mixed equimolar, formed the beta constant-region primer covering TRBC1 and TRBC2. Nested alpha and beta constant-region primers with the SP2 primer drove four PCR rounds on ligated cDNA. From the UMI-ligation and nested PCR reads, TCRdb called clonotypes with MiXCR, one entry per CDR3 protein. Altogether under 4,500 distinct CDR3 sequences are present, 5.2% being singletons, with the ten largest covering 20% to 30%.

This TCR was recovered from a human donor in good health. The sample taken for sequencing was effector memory CD8+ T cells from blood. Stated subset: effector memory, CD45RA- CD27-. The chain combines TRBV7-9 with TRBJ1-5; 10 nucleotides align to TRBD1. CDR3 residues: CASSRGTGDVQPQHF. DNA for the CDR3: TGTGCCAGCAGCCGGGGGACAGGGGACGTCCAGCCCCAGCATTTT.